The entry below describes one TCR beta chain. Its antigen is unidentified. This sample was included in a study of cytomegalovirus exposure and HLA in healthy donors. Broader study findings: For presence/absence analyses, sequencing depth was assumed to be roughly uniform across donors. Analyzed later, most CMV-associated TCR beta chains appeared HLA-restricted.

All the people who gave samples were healthy bone marrow donors. In nominal health when sampled, donors likely had unrecorded immune exposures nonetheless. PCR was performed using 60 Vbeta and 13 Jbeta primers. Generated by immunoSEQ multiplex PCR, the TCRdb table keeps only in-frame clones and is missing some. Of about 190,000 clones detected, more than 75% appear once; the ten largest clones hold approximately 14%. This CDR3 contains 13 residues. The ends were cut back, 6 bases at V and 0 bases at J, with 8 bases in the middle. Germline values: CDR1 KGHSH, CDR2 LQKENI. The chain is built from TRBV18 and TRBJ1-2; maybe TRBD1 (5 bases). The TCR was taken from a woman aged 25 to 45 in good health and CMV-seropositive. The sequenced material came from PBMCs. CDR3 amino acids: CASSPGANYGYTF. The CDR3 DNA follows: TGTGCCAGCTCCCCGGGGGCTAACTATGGCTACACCTTC. Full variable domain (remainder filled in from reference TRBV18 and TRBJ1-2): NAGVMQNPRHLVRRRGQEARLRCSPMKGHSHVYWYRQLPEEGLKFMVYLQKENIIDESGMPKERFSAEFPKEGPSILRIQQVVRGDSAAYFCASSPGANYGYTFGSGTRLTVV.